These 27 T cell receptor beta chains originate from one sample sequenced in a study of OX40 agonist ivuxolimab in advanced cancers. Some clones are missing from TCRdb's copy, which holds only in-frame ones; the method was immunoSEQ multiplex PCR. The sample contains more than 35,000 clones, over 65% of which appear only once. The input for sequencing was CD4+ or CD8+ T cells sorted from blood, taken in a trial of the OX40 agonist ivuxolimab. These receptor sequences come from an adult with an advanced solid tumor such as melanoma, head and neck, liver or kidney cancer.

This rearrangement joins TRBV11-2 to TRBJ2-7, with 10 bases fitting TRBD1. The CDR3 length is 15 residues. The germline V gene has CDR1 SGHAT and CDR2 FQNNGV. The trim removed 3 bases at V and 2 bases at J, leaving 4 bases unmatched. DNA for the CDR3: TGTGCCAGCAGCTTCGGACAGGGGGGACCCTACGAGCAGTACTTC. Translating gives CASSFGQGGPYEQYF.

The rearrangement uses TRBV19 and TRBJ2-4, with D unresolved. This CDR3 is 16 amino acids long. The germline CDR1 and CDR2 sequences are LNHDA and SQIVND (reference sequence). Deletions cut 1 base from V and 1 base from J, with 11 bases between. Here the CDR3 DNA reads TGTGCCAGTAGTATAGTGGCAGTACCTGCCAAAAACATTCAGTACTTC. This encodes CASSIVAVPAKNIQYF.

The rearrangement joins TRBV6-5 to TRBJ1-1, with TRBD1 as a possible D gene (5 bases). CDR3 length equals 14 residues. V lost 4 bases to trimming and J lost 4 bases, with 13 bases between them. The germline V gene encodes CDR1 MNHEY and CDR2 SVGAGI. CDR3 in DNA: TGTGCCAGCAGTTGGTCCGCGGGGGGCACTGAAGCTTTCTTT. Translation: CASSWSAGGTEAFF.

The chain links TRBV28 to TRBJ2-7; TRBD1 is a possible D gene (5 bases). CDR1 and CDR2 (germline): MDHEN, SYDVKM. The CDR3 is made up of 13 amino acids. V lost 11 bases and J 1 base, leaving 15 bases between the germline ends. The CDR3 loop is CAGCDSLSYEQYF. The CDR3 DNA reads as TGTGCCGGATGTGACAGCCTATCCTACGAGCAGTACTTC. Looking up the rest from reference TRBV28 and TRBJ2-7 gives the full variable domain: DVKVTQSSRYLVKRTGEKVFLECVQDMDHENMFWYRQDPGLGLRLIYFSYDVKMKEKGDIPEGYSVSREKKERFSLILESASTNQTSMYLCAGCDSLSYEQYFGPGTRLTVT.

The chain links TRBV28 to TRBJ2-5; D perhaps matches TRBD2 (5 bases). Trimming took 3 bases from V and 4 from J, leaving 12 bases between them. The CDR3 spans 14 residues. Germline CDR1 and CDR2: MDHEN and SYDVKM. The CDR3 DNA is TGTGCCAGCAGTTTTGGATTAGCGATAGAGACCCAGTACTTC. Translation: CASSFGLAIETQYF.

The V and J genes are TRBV28 and TRBJ1-5, with 9 bases fitting TRBD1. V was clipped by 2 bases and J by 2 bases; unmatched bases: 10. Germline loops: CDR1 MDHEN, CDR2 SYDVKM. CDR3 length: 18 amino acids. As DNA, the CDR3 is TGTGCCAGCAGTTTAGGGGACAGGGCGTCCGTAGGCAATCAGCCCCAGCATTTT. This gives the protein CASSLGDRASVGNQPQHF.

This rearrangement joins TRBV15 to TRBJ2-2, with D unclear. CDR3 size: 15 residues. CDR1 and CDR2 (germline): LNHNV, YYDKDF (reference sequence). V lost 0 bases to trimming and J lost 4 bases, with 9 bases between them. The CDR3 spells CATSRDRGSTGELFF. CDR3 nucleotides: TGTGCCACCAGCAGAGATAGAGGCAGCACCGGGGAGCTGTTTTTT. Drawing the rest from reference TRBV15 and TRBJ2-2, the complete variable domain is DAMVIQNPRYQVTQFGKPVTLSCSQTLNHNVMYWYQQKSSQAPKLLFHYYDKDFNNEADTPDNFQSRRPNTSFCFLDIRSPGLGDTAMYLCATSRDRGSTGELFFGEGSRLTVL.

This clone came up many times. The chain couples TRBV6-6 to TRBJ2-2; D is uncertain. Trimming shortened V by 0 bases and J by 6 bases, and 5 bases separated the two germline ends. The CDR3 has 13 amino acids. Germline CDR1 and CDR2: MNHNY and SVGAGI (reference sequence). CDR3 region: CASSYSIAGELFF. CDR3 DNA: TGTGCCAGCAGTTACTCGATTGCCGGGGAGCTGTTTTTT.

V and J are TRBV28 and TRBJ2-3; D may be TRBD1 or TRBD2 (5 bases each). Germline V gene lookup returns CDR1 MDHEN and CDR2 SYDVKM. This CDR3 spans 15 amino acids. V was cut by 4 bases and J by 0 bases, with 11 bases left in between. The CDR3 bases are TGTGCCAGCAGTTACGGGGCCGTAAGCACAGATACGCAGTATTTT. Translating it yields CASSYGAVSTDTQYF.

The rearrangement uses TRBV19 and TRBJ2-7; unclear D gene. There are 14 residues in the CDR3. Germline CDR1 LNHDA, CDR2 SQIVND (reference sequence). Trimming took off 5 bases at V and 3 bases at J, with 14 bases between the two ends. CDR3: CASSPRPHLYEQYF. The DNA for the CDR3 is TGTGCCAGTAGTCCTCGCCCTCACCTCTACGAGCAGTACTTC.

This clone was detected only once. This chain connects TRBV5-4 to TRBJ2-2; D is uncertain. This CDR3 has 12 residues. Per germline, CDR1 SGHNT and CDR2 YYREEE (reference sequence). Trimming removed 0 bases from V and 7 bases from J, with 4 bases in between. DNA of the CDR3: TGTGCCAGCAGCTTGGGGATCGGGGAGCTGTTTTTT. Its translation: CASSLGIGELFF.

This rearrangement joins TRBV5-1 to TRBJ1-2, with D possibly TRBD1 on 5 matching bases. The V gene lost 0 bases and the J gene lost 8 bases, with 14 bases spanning the gap. Germline loops: CDR1 SGHRS, CDR2 YFSETQ. This CDR3 is 14 amino acids long. The CDR3 sequence is CASSLAGTQSGYTF. CDR3 nucleotide sequence: TGCGCCAGCAGCTTGGCGGGGACCCAATCGGGCTACACCTTC.

V usage is TRBV30 and J usage is TRBJ2-7; 7 nucleotides match TRBD2. Germline CDR1 reads GTSNPN; CDR2 reads SVGIG (reference sequence). Trimming cost V 2 bases and J 1 base; bases outside gene matches: 8. CDR3 length equals 15 residues. CDR3 nucleotide sequence: TGTGCCTGGAGTTTGTGGGAGGGAATTTCCTACGAGCAGTACTTC. Protein sequence: CAWSLWEGISYEQYF. Looking up the rest from reference TRBV30 and TRBJ2-7 gives the full variable domain: SQTIHQWPATLVQPVGSPLSLECTVEGTSNPNLYWYRQAAGRGLQLLFYSVGIGQISSEVPQNLSASRPQDRQFILSSKKLLLSDSGFYLCAWSLWEGISYEQYFGPGTRLTVT.

This CDR3 is CASRPGVYNSPLHF. The CDR3 DNA reads as TGTGCCAGCAGACCGGGGGTCTATAATTCACCCCTCCACTTT. The V call is TRBV27, the J call TRBJ1-6; D possibly corresponds to TRBD1 (5 bases). The germline gives CDR1 MNHEY, CDR2 SMNVEV (reference sequence). The ends were cut back, 6 bases at V and 3 bases at J, with 9 bases in the middle. The CDR3 has 14 amino acids.

The chain recombines TRBV6-1 with TRBJ1-5; D is undetermined. The CDR3 spans 15 residues. Germline-derived CDR1 and CDR2 are MNHNS and SASEGT. Trimming pared 3 bases from V and 2 bases from J, leaving 11 bases between. CDR3 region: CASSEVGVGNQPQHF. CDR3 DNA: TGTGCCAGCAGTGAGGTGGGAGTGGGCAATCAGCCCCAGCATTTT.

In its sample, this clone was seen a few times. The rearrangement uses TRBV30 and TRBJ2-3, with D possibly TRBD2 on 7 matching bases. The V gene's germline CDR1 is GTSNPN and CDR2 SVGIG (reference sequence). The CDR3 loop spans 15 amino acids. V was clipped by 2 bases and J by 3 bases, with 15 bases between them. CDR3 nucleotides: TGTGCCTGGAGTCTAGGGGGGGGGCGTACAGATACGCAGTATTTT. As protein: CAWSLGGGRTDTQYF.

Only a few counts were recorded for this clone. CDR3: CRAGVSYNEQFF. In nucleotides, the CDR3 is TGCAGAGCGGGGGTCTCCTACAATGAGCAGTTCTTC. The rearrangement uses TRBV29-1 and TRBJ2-1, with TRBD2 matching over 8 bases. CDR3 length: 12 amino acids. Germline CDR1 and CDR2: SQVTM and ANQGSEA.

The genes are TRBV10-2 and TRBJ2-7; D gene ambiguous. Germline loops: CDR1 WSHSY, CDR2 SAAADI. V was clipped by 2 bases and J by 2 bases, with 13 bases between them. This CDR3 region has 15 residues. CDR3 in DNA: TGCGCCAGCAGTGAGGCGGTAGAGAAACCCTACGAGCAGTACTTC. Translating gives CASSEAVEKPYEQYF.

The rearrangement joins TRBV6-5 to TRBJ2-3; D not certain. The CDR3 runs 14 residues. Germline V gene sequence: CDR1 MNHEY, CDR2 SVGAGI. Trimming cost V 5 bases and J 0 bases, with 9 bases left between them. DNA for the CDR3: TGTGCCAGCAGTGCCTACGCTAGCACAGATACGCAGTATTTT. Amino acids: CASSAYASTDTQYF.

The chain employs TRBV4-1 and TRBJ2-1, with 8 bases that match TRBD1. Germline loops: CDR1 MGHRA, CDR2 YSYEKL. There are 15 residues in the CDR3. V dropped 0 bases and J dropped 4; count of bases not matched to a gene: 2. DNA for the CDR3: TGCGCCAGCAGCCAAGACAGGGGGCAGTACAATGAGCAGTTCTTC. The encoded protein is CASSQDRGQYNEQFF.

The chain is built from TRBV7-2 and TRBJ1-1; a possible D gene is TRBD1 (6 bases). Germline-derived CDR1 and CDR2 are SGHTA and FQGNSA. This CDR3 has 13 amino acids. V was pared by 4 bases and J by 7 bases, with 13 bases between. CDR3: CASSSWGGDEAFF. DNA for the CDR3: TGTGCCAGCAGCTCCTGGGGGGGCGATGAAGCTTTCTTT.

This clone was detected only a few times. The chain recombines TRBV28 with TRBJ2-3, with D unresolved. Germline lookup yields CDR1 MDHEN and CDR2 SYDVKM. The V end was cut by 3 bases, the J end by 2 bases, with 6 bases between. The CDR3 is made up of 13 amino acids. CDR3 in DNA: TGTGCCAGCAGTTTCCGGTACACAGATACGCAGTATTTT. This codes for CASSFRYTDTQYF.

The chain has TRBV13 and TRBJ2-7; 8 bases match TRBD1. The CDR3 contains 15 residues. Germline V gene sequence: CDR1 PRHDT, CDR2 FYEKMQ (reference sequence). The trim removed 5 bases at V and 3 bases at J, leaving 9 bases unmatched. CDR3 in DNA: TGTGCCAGCAGCGAAGGGACAGGTCAATTCTACGAGCAGTACTTC. Amino acid sequence: CASSEGTGQFYEQYF.

The V and J genes are TRBV7-3 and TRBJ1-1, with D maybe TRBD1 (6 bases). The CDR3 is made up of 15 amino acids. Germline loops: CDR1 SGHTA, CDR2 FQGTGA. Deletions cut 0 bases from V and 5 bases from J, with 13 bases between. CDR3 in amino acids: CASSLTITGPTEAFF. The CDR3 nucleotides are TGTGCCAGCAGCTTAACCATCACAGGGCCAACTGAAGCTTTCTTT.

This clone was observed a handful of times. The chain joins TRBV28 to TRBJ1-2; D unresolved. From germline, CDR1 is MDHEN and CDR2 SYDVKM. This CDR3 has 14 amino acids. V lost 2 bases, J lost 0 bases, and 7 bases lay in between. The CDR3 nucleotides read TGTGCCAGCAGTTTAGGGGTCGCTAACTATGGCTACACCTTC. Translating it yields CASSLGVANYGYTF.

V is TRBV6-1 and J is TRBJ2-1; the D is unclear. The V gene lost 4 bases and the J gene lost 1 base, with 17 bases spanning the gap. The CDR3 consists of 17 residues. CDR1 is MNHNS and CDR2 is SASEGT in the germline V gene. CDR3 nucleotides: TGTGCCAGCAGTGGGTACAACACTGCAGTTTCCTACAATGAGCAGTTCTTC. Residues: CASSGYNTAVSYNEQFF.

The chain couples TRBV10-2 to TRBJ2-1, with 7 bases identical to TRBD2. Germline CDR1 is WSHSY and CDR2 is SAAADI. Trimming cost V 2 bases and J 9 bases; bases outside gene matches: 1. The CDR3 loop spans 12 amino acids. The CDR3 sequence is CASSEGLVEQFF. CDR3 DNA sequence: TGCGCCAGCAGTGAGGGACTAGTTGAGCAGTTCTTC.